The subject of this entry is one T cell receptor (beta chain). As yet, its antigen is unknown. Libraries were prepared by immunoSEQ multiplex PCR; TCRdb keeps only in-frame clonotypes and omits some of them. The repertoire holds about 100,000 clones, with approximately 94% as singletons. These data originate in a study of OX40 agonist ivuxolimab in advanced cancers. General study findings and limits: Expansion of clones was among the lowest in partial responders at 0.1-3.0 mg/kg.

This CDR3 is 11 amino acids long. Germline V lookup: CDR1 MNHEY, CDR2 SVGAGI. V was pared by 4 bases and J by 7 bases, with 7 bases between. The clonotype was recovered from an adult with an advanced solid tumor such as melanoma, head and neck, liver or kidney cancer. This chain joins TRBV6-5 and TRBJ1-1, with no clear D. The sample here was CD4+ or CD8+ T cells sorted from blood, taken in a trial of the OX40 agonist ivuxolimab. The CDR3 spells CASSFGFEAFF. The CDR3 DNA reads TGTGCCAGCAGTTTCGGATTTGAAGCTTTCTTT.